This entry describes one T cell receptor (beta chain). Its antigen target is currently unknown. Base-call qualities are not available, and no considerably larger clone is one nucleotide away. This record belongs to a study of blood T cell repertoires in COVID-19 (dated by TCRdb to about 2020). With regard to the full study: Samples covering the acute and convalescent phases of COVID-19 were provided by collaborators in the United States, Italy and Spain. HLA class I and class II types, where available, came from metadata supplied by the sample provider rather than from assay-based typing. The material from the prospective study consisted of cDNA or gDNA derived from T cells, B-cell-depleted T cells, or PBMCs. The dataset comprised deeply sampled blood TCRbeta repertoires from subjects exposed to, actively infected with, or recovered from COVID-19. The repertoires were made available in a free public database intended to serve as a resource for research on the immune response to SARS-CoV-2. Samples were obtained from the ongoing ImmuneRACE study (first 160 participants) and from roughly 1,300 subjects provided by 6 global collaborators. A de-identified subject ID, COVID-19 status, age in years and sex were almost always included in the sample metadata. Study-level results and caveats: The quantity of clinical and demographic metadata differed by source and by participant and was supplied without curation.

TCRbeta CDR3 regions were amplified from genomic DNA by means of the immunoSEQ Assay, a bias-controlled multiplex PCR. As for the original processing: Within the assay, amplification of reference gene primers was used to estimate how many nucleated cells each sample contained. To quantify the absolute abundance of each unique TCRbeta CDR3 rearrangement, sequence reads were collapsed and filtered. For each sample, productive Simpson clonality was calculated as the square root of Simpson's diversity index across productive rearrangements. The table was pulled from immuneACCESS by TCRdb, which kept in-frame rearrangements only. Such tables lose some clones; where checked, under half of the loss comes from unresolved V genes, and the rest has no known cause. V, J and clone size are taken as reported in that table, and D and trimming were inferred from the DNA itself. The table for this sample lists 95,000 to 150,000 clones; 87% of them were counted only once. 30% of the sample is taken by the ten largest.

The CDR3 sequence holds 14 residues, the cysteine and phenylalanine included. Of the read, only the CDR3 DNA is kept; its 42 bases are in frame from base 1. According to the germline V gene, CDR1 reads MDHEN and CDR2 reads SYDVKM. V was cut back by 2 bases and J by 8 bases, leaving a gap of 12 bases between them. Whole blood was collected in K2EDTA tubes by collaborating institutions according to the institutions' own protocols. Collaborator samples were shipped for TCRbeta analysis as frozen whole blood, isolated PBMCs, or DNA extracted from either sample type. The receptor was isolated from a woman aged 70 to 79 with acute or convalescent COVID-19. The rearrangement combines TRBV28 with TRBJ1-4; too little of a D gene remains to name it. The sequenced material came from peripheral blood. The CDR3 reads CASSLPGGGEKLFF. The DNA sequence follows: TGTGCCAGCAGTTTACCGGGAGGAGGAGAAAAACTGTTTTTT.